Below are 16 T cell receptor beta chains sequenced from a single sample in a study of shared clonotypes between healthy human individuals. TCRdb's copy holds only in-frame clones and misses some; the assay was immunoSEQ multiplex PCR. The sample includes roughly 680,000 clones, 55% to 75% of them seen just once. Sequenced sample: memory CD4+ T cells sorted from blood. The subset here: CD45RA-negative fraction. These receptors were collected from a woman in her thirties in good health.

J is TRBJ2-2 and V is TRBV5-4, with D possibly TRBD1 on 6 matching bases. The germline V gene has CDR1 SGHNT and CDR2 YYREEE (reference sequence). CDR3 length: 14 residues. Deletions cut 4 bases from V and 6 bases from J, with 13 bases between. CDR3 DNA: TGTGCCAGCAGCCTTCCACAGGGCTCCGGGGAGCTGTTTTTT. Its translation: CASSLPQGSGELFF.

This clone was seen a few times. The chain joins TRBV10-2 to TRBJ2-3, with TRBD2 matching over 9 bases. The CDR3 has 14 amino acids. After removal of 5 bases from V and 0 bases from J, the junction contained 0 bases not matched to a gene. In germline, CDR1 is WSHSY, CDR2 SAAADI. This CDR3 reads CASSTSGSTDTQYF. CDR3 in DNA: TGCGCCAGCAGTACTAGCGGGAGCACAGATACGCAGTATTTT.

The gene calls are TRBV2 and TRBJ1-4, with unresolved D. This CDR3 contains 13 residues. CDR1 SNHLY and CDR2 FYNNEI come from the germline V gene. The V end lost 7 bases, the J end lost 4 bases, and 10 bases lay between the germline ends. The CDR3 DNA follows: TGTGCCAGCAAAGAGACGTTTAATGAAAAACTGTTTTTT. It is translated as CASKETFNEKLFF.

Only a few counts were recorded for this clone. Other nucleotide sequences in the sample specify the same CDR3. The chain is built from TRBV20-1 and TRBJ2-5; D unresolved. V shed 6 bases and J shed 1 base, with 3 bases lying between them. CDR1 DFQATT and CDR2 SNEGSKA come from the germline V gene (reference sequence). The CDR3 has 10 residues. The chain's CDR3 is CSASQETQYF. The CDR3 region has the DNA TGCAGTGCGAGCCAAGAGACCCAGTACTTC.

The chain employs TRBV2 and TRBJ2-2; 8 bases fit TRBD1. Germline V gene data show CDR1 as SNHLY and CDR2 as FYNNEI. After removal of 5 bases from V and 0 bases from J, the junction contained 2 bases not matched to a gene. The CDR3 sequence is 15 residues long. The CDR3 region is CASSLQGANTGELFF. The CDR3 coding sequence is TGTGCCAGCAGTTTACAGGGGGCGAACACCGGGGAGCTGTTTTTT.

The chain recombines TRBV28 with TRBJ2-4; D is undetermined. The CDR3 sequence is 13 residues long. Germline CDR1 and CDR2: MDHEN and SYDVKM. The V and J ends lost 1 base and 7 bases respectively, with 8 bases between them. The CDR3 DNA follows: TGTGCCAGCAGTTTATATCCCGGGAACATTCAGTACTTC. Protein product: CASSLYPGNIQYF.

This clone appeared many times. The chain couples TRBV6-1 to TRBJ2-7; 9 bases align to TRBD1. The CDR3 is 15 amino acids. J was trimmed by 6 bases and V by 2 bases; bases with no gene match: 8. CDR1 is MNHNS and CDR2 is SASEGT in the germline V gene. The CDR3 DNA reads TGTGCCAGCAGTGAAATTCCGGGACAGGGATTCGAGCAGTACTTC. The encoded protein is CASSEIPGQGFEQYF.

This rearrangement joins TRBV28 to TRBJ1-2; possibly TRBD1 for D (5 bases). Trimming stripped 5 bases from V and 0 bases from J, with 16 bases between. Germline values: CDR1 MDHEN, CDR2 SYDVKM. The CDR3 has 16 amino acids. The CDR3 coding sequence is TGTGCCAGCAGTCCAGGGTTCAATTCCCCTAACTATGGCTACACCTTC. Its protein product is CASSPGFNSPNYGYTF.

Turning to this clone: Other DNA sequences in this sample translate to the same CDR3. The chain uses TRBV5-1 and TRBJ2-1, with D unclear. This CDR3 has 15 residues. Germline V gene lookup returns CDR1 SGHRS and CDR2 YFSETQ. V lost 0 bases, J lost 4 bases, and 11 bases lay in between. Here the CDR3 DNA reads TGCGCCAGCAGCTTGGCCTCGGCATCTTACAATGAGCAGTTCTTC. Protein product: CASSLASASYNEQFF.

Of note for this clone: The same CDR3 also results from other DNA sequences found in this sample. CDR3 region: CASSQTVRNEQFF. The CDR3 DNA is TGTGCCAGCAGCCAGACAGTCCGGAATGAGCAGTTCTTC. The genes are TRBV28 and TRBJ2-1; TRBD1 might be the D (5 bases). The CDR3 length is 13 residues. V dropped 6 bases and J dropped 7 bases, with 13 bases sitting between them. Germline values: CDR1 MDHEN, CDR2 SYDVKM.

This clone has more than one count but fewer than ten. The chain has TRBV7-8 and TRBJ1-5; the D is unclear. CDR1 and CDR2 from the germline V gene are SGHVS and FQNEAQ. The CDR3 loop spans 14 amino acids. V was cut by 5 bases and J by 4 bases, with 12 bases left in between. For the CDR3, the DNA is TGTGCCAGCAGCGCTGGACTCATTAATCAGCCCCAGCATTTT. Protein product: CASSAGLINQPQHF.

The chain carries TRBV5-1 and TRBJ2-1; D uncertain. V shed 3 bases and J shed 5 bases, with 15 bases lying between them. The CDR3 totals 15 residues. Germline CDR1 is SGHRS and CDR2 is YFSETQ. This CDR3 reads CASSSDPVRDNEQFF. The DNA for the CDR3 is TGCGCCAGCAGCTCGGACCCCGTCCGTGACAATGAGCAGTTCTTC. Using reference TRBV5-1 and TRBJ2-1 for the parts outside the CDR3, the full variable domain is KAGVTQTPRYLIKTRGQQVTLSCSPISGHRSVSWYQQTPGQGLQFLFEYFSETQRNKGNFPGRFSGRQFSNSRSEMNVSTLELGDSALYLCASSSDPVRDNEQFFGPGTRLTVL.

This chain joins TRBV5-4 and TRBJ2-7; weak D call: TRBD1 (5 bases). The CDR3 covers 14 residues. The germline V gene has CDR1 SGHNT and CDR2 YYREEE (reference sequence). Trimming removed 3 bases at V and 2 bases at J, with 12 bases between. The DNA for the CDR3 is TGTGCCAGCAGCTCGATTGACAGTCCCTACGAGCAGTACTTC. This gives the protein CASSSIDSPYEQYF.

A note on this clone: This could be a read error, since a much larger clone is one nucleotide away. The sample has other DNA sequences that encode this CDR3 too. The rearrangement uses TRBV25-1 and TRBJ2-7; D is unresolved. Germline CDR1 is MGHDK and CDR2 is SYGVNS. The CDR3 has 11 residues. The V end lost 4 bases, the J end lost 3 bases, and 4 bases lay between the germline ends. The CDR3 region has the DNA TGTGCCAGCAGTGCATACTACGAGCAGTACTTC. Translated: CASSAYYEQYF.

V gene TRBV19 combines with J gene TRBJ2-6; 9 nucleotides agree with TRBD1. The V gene's germline CDR1 is LNHDA and CDR2 SQIVND (reference sequence). This CDR3 comprises 16 residues. Trimming removed 6 bases from V and 4 bases from J; junction bases left unmatched: 7. The CDR3 DNA follows: TGTGCCAGTAGAGCCGGGACAGGGACCGGGGCCAACGTCCTGACTTTC. Amino acid sequence: CASRAGTGTGANVLTF.

The chain couples TRBV30 to TRBJ2-3; tentatively, D is TRBD1 or TRBD2 (5 bases each). V was clipped by 5 bases and J by 0 bases, with 12 bases between them. This CDR3 region has 14 residues. Germline V CDR1 and CDR2: GTSNPN, SVGIG (reference sequence). CDR3 in DNA: TGTGCCTGGCACCAGGGCGGGAGCACAGATACGCAGTATTTT. Its protein is CAWHQGGSTDTQYF. Full variable domain (missing parts from reference TRBV30 and TRBJ2-3): SQTIHQWPATLVQPVGSPLSLECTVEGTSNPNLYWYRQAAGRGLQLLFYSVGIGQISSEVPQNLSASRPQDRQFILSSKKLLLSDSGFYLCAWHQGGSTDTQYFGPGTRLTVL.